The 26 T cell receptor beta chains below were found in one sample sequenced in a study of blood T cells in healthy people across ages. Next came a second PCR, run for 7 to 11 cycles, which used a sample-barcoded 5' primer along with a J-beta primer mix. TCRdb analysed the 5' RACE reads with MiXCR anew, one entry per CDR3 protein. The sample consists of hundreds of thousands of distinct CDR3 sequences, roughly 50% of them appearing once. Sequenced sample: blood. The receptors originated from a man aged 25 to 40 in good health.

J is TRBJ1-4 and V is TRBV2; no clear D. CDR1 and CDR2 from the germline V gene are SNHLY and FYNNEI. Trimming took 1 base from V and 5 from J, leaving 11 bases between them. CDR3 length: 15 residues. CDR3 in amino acids: CASSEGEHRNEKLFF. CDR3 coding DNA: TGTGCCAGCAGTGAAGGGGAACATCGGAATGAAAAACTGTTTTTT.

Only a few counts were recorded for this clonotype. CDR3 sequence (DNA): TGCAGTGCTAGAGATTTCCCCCAGTACTTC. Residues: CSARDFPQYF. This sequence joins TRBV20-1 and TRBJ2-5, with D unclear. CDR1 is DFQATT, CDR2 SNEGSKA, per germline (reference sequence). Deletions cut 0 bases from V and 9 bases from J, with 5 bases between. This CDR3 has 10 amino acids.

The rearrangement joins TRBV19 to TRBJ2-4; 9 bases match TRBD1. The better agreement between TRBJ2-7 and the DNA end casts doubt on the J call. The CDR3 contains 19 residues. The germline V gene encodes CDR1 LNHDA and CDR2 SQIVND (reference sequence). In DNA, the CDR3 is TGTGCCAGTAGTTCCCTCTCAAGAAGCGGGACAGGGCCTTTGGACGAGCAGTACTTC. Translation: CASSSLSRSGTGPLDEQYF.

DNA of the CDR3: TGTGCCACCCCGAGGGGACAGGAGAACACCGGGGAGCTGTTTTTT. Its translation: CATPRGQENTGELFF. The genes are TRBV27 and TRBJ2-2; 8 nucleotides agree with TRBD1. CDR1 and CDR2 from the germline V gene are MNHEY and SMNVEV (reference sequence). The CDR3 has 15 residues. Germline trimming cut 10 bases from V and 1 base from J; bases unmatched to any gene: 8.

The V call is TRBV6-6, the J call TRBJ2-7; 10 nucleotides align to TRBD1. Germline V lookup: CDR1 MNHNY, CDR2 SVGAGI (reference sequence). CDR3 length: 15 residues. The V segment lost 1 base and the J segment 6 bases; nucleotides outside the gene matches: 6. CDR3 sequence reads: CASSYLTGGGAEQYF. The CDR3 nucleotides are TGTGCCAGCAGTTACTTGACAGGGGGCGGGGCCGAGCAGTACTTC.

This clonotype was seen a handful of times. The chain uses TRBV9 and TRBJ1-5; no clear D gene. The CDR3 has 15 amino acids. Germline V gene data show CDR1 as SGDLS and CDR2 as YYNGEE. Trimming pared 0 bases from V and 4 bases from J, leaving 11 bases between. CDR3 region: CASSVAPGWNQPQHF. The DNA for the CDR3 is TGTGCCAGCAGCGTAGCTCCGGGGTGGAATCAGCCCCAGCATTTT. Full variable domain (missing parts from reference TRBV9 and TRBJ1-5): DSGVTQTPKHLITATGQRVTLRCSPRSGDLSVYWYQQSLDQGLQFLIQYYNGEERAKGNILERFSAQQFPDLHSELNLSSLELGDSALYFCASSVAPGWNQPQHFGDGTRLSIL.

This chain joins TRBV4-2 and TRBJ2-3, with D perhaps TRBD2 (5 bases). The CDR3 extends over 16 amino acids. Germline V gene data show CDR1 as LGHNA and CDR2 as YNFKEQ. V was shortened by 4 bases and J by 2 bases, with 16 bases between the two germline ends. CDR3 sequence reads: CASSPDGLLNTDTQYF. CDR3 sequence (DNA): TGTGCCAGCAGCCCGGATGGACTCCTCAACACAGATACGCAGTATTTT.

This chain links TRBV7-2 with TRBJ1-2; D is perhaps TRBD1 (6 bases). The CDR3 totals 18 residues. V lost 0 bases, J lost 5 bases, and 22 bases lay in between. The germline V gene encodes CDR1 SGHTA and CDR2 FQGNSA. Written as DNA, the CDR3 is TGTGCCAGCAGCTTAGCGGGGGGCCTTGCCCCTTTGGGGTATGGCTACACCTTC. It yields the protein CASSLAGGLAPLGYGYTF.

The gene calls are TRBV9 and TRBJ2-1; weak D call: TRBD2 (6 bases). The V and J ends lost 3 bases and 10 bases respectively, with 17 bases between them. CDR1 SGDLS and CDR2 YYNGEE come from the germline V gene. CDR3 length equals 14 residues. The CDR3 is CASSAPGTRQEQFF. Here the CDR3 DNA reads TGTGCCAGCAGCGCCCCCGGGACTCGCCAAGAGCAGTTCTTC.

The chain carries TRBV6-5 and TRBJ2-1; 12 bases align to TRBD1. Germline CDR1 and CDR2: MNHEY and SVGAGI. Trimming cost V 7 bases and J 8 bases; bases outside gene matches: 6. This CDR3 is 14 amino acids long. In DNA, the CDR3 is TGTGCCAGCACCCCCGGGACAGGGGGCCATGAGCAGTTCTTC. Its translation: CASTPGTGGHEQFF.

This clonotype was counted only a few times. Here the CDR3 reads CASSKRTSGGTYEQYF. The CDR3 bases are TGTGCCAGCAGTAAACGGACTAGCGGAGGAACCTACGAGCAGTACTTC. The gene calls are TRBV6-2 or TRBV6-3 and TRBJ2-7; 10 bases are shared with TRBD2. The V segment lost 5 bases and the J segment 2 bases; nucleotides outside the gene matches: 9. CDR1 and CDR2 from the germline V gene are MNHEY and SVGEGT. The CDR3 is made up of 16 amino acids.

V is TRBV10-2 and J is TRBJ2-5, with TRBD1 identical over 8 bases. The end of the DNA fits TRBJ2-7 better, so the J call may be wrong. Germline V gene data show CDR1 as WSHSY and CDR2 as SAAADI. The CDR3 contains 13 residues. CDR3 loop: CASADRATGEQYF. Here the CDR3 DNA reads TGCGCCAGTGCGGACAGGGCTACTGGCGAGCAGTACTTC.

The CDR3 nucleotides read TGTGCCATCGACACCATCGTGGGAGGGCGCACAGATACGCAGTATTTT. Translating it yields CAIDTIVGGRTDTQYF. This chain uses TRBV10-3 with TRBJ2-3, with 7 nucleotides matching TRBD2. V shed 8 bases, J shed 1 base, and the junction held 12 bases outside the gene matches. This CDR3 contains 16 residues. Germline values: CDR1 ENHRY, CDR2 SYGVKD.

The V call is TRBV4-2, the J call TRBJ2-3; TRBD1 is a possible D gene (6 bases). Germline values: CDR1 LGHNA, CDR2 YNFKEQ. CDR3 length: 15 residues. Trimming left V 4 bases short and J 2 bases short, with 13 bases between. This CDR3 is CASSRSGASTDTQYF. In nucleotides, the CDR3 is TGTGCCAGCAGCCGGTCAGGGGCGTCCACAGATACGCAGTATTTT.

About this clonotype: The junction differs from germline at one of its ends, possibly a read error. The rearrangement joins TRBV7-2 to TRBJ1-2; D ambiguous. Per the germline V gene, CDR1 is SGHTA and CDR2 is FQGNSA. The CDR3 covers 15 residues. The chain's CDR3 is CAGSLVGISNYGYTF. The CDR3 DNA reads as TGTGCCGGCAGCTTAGTCGGGATCTCTAACTATGGCTACACCTTC.

This clonotype has a handful of counts. The chain employs TRBV9 and TRBJ2-1; the match to TRBD1 covers 7 bases. The length of the CDR3 is 15 residues. Germline CDR1 reads SGDLS; CDR2 reads YYNGEE. The J segment lost 7 bases and the V segment lost 3 bases, leaving 10 bases of the junction unmatched. The CDR3 DNA is TGTGCCAGCAGCGGGGGACGACAGGGTAGGAATGAGCAGTTCTTC. As protein: CASSGGRQGRNEQFF.

V gene TRBV20-1 combines with J gene TRBJ2-7; D is uncertain. The J call may be faulty, since TRBJ2-5 better matches the DNA end. This CDR3 has 15 residues. Germline-derived CDR1 and CDR2 are DFQATT and SNEGSKA (reference sequence). CDR3 DNA: TGCAGTGCTTCCACACTGACCGACACAAAAGAGACCCAGTACTTC. Its protein product is CSASTLTDTKETQYF.

This clonotype was found many times. CDR3 loop: CASIGGSEQFF. Written as DNA, the CDR3 is TGTGCCAGCATAGGGGGGAGTGAGCAGTTCTTC. V gene TRBV7-9 combines with J gene TRBJ2-1; D tentatively reads TRBD1 or TRBD2 (6 bases each). V lost 7 bases and J 9 bases, leaving 10 bases between the germline ends. Germline V gene lookup returns CDR1 SEHNR and CDR2 FQNEAQ (reference sequence). CDR3 length: 11 residues.

The chain uses TRBV6-2 or TRBV6-3 and TRBJ2-7; D is undetermined. Gene TRBJ2-5 matches the end of the DNA better, so the J call may be wrong. Germline lookup yields CDR1 MNHEY and CDR2 SVGEGT. The CDR3 spans 15 residues. The CDR3 DNA reads TGTGCCAGCGTATCGTGGGAAGATCCCTCGAAGACCCAGTACTTC. It specifies CASVSWEDPSKTQYF.

This clonotype has more than one count but fewer than ten. The chain uses TRBV20-1 and TRBJ2-7, with no clear D. Per the germline V gene, CDR1 is DFQATT and CDR2 is SNEGSKA (reference sequence). The CDR3 is 12 amino acids. V lost 0 bases, J lost 4 bases, and 7 bases lay in between. The CDR3 is CSARDQSYEQYF. DNA of the CDR3: TGCAGTGCTAGAGATCAGAGTTACGAGCAGTACTTC.

The V and J genes are TRBV11-1 and TRBJ1-2; D possibly corresponds to TRBD1 (5 bases). The CDR3 length is 15 residues. The germline gives CDR1 SGHAT, CDR2 FQDESV (reference sequence). Trimming removed 5 bases from V and 6 bases from J, with 19 bases in between. CDR3 protein: CASSNRPATRDGYTF. DNA of the CDR3: TGTGCCAGCAGCAACAGACCGGCAACCAGGGATGGCTACACCTTC. Full variable domain (outside the CDR3, taken from reference TRBV11-1 and TRBJ1-2): EAEVAQSPRYKITEKSQAVAFWCDPISGHATLYWYRQILGQGPELLVQFQDESVVDDSQLPKDRFSAERLKGVDSTLKIQPAELGDSAMYLCASSNRPATRDGYTFGSGTRLTVV.

To note about this clonotype: Being one base from a much bigger clone, this may be a read error. This chain uses TRBV20-1 with TRBJ2-1; 8 nucleotides align to TRBD2. The CDR3 sequence is 19 residues long. The germline CDR1 and CDR2 sequences are DFQATT and SNEGSKA (reference sequence). This CDR3 is CSARDSSPASGFSYKEQFF. CDR3 bases: TGCAGTGCTAGAGATTCGTCACCGGCTAGCGGGTTCTCCTACAAAGAGCAGTTCTTC.

The chain is built from TRBV7-8 and TRBJ2-1; possible D gene TRBD1, 5 bases. CDR3 length equals 14 residues. CDR1 and CDR2 from the germline V gene are SGHVS and FQNEAQ. The germline V and J ends were trimmed by 5 bases and 6 bases, with 14 bases remaining between them. The CDR3 DNA reads TGTGCCAGCAGCACGACAGAGCCCGGCAATGAGCAGTTCTTC. This codes for CASSTTEPGNEQFF.

The CDR3 DNA sequence: TGTGCCATCAGTGTCGGCGGGATCACCGGGGAGCTGTTTTTT. Translating it yields CAISVGGITGELFF. V usage is TRBV10-3 and J usage is TRBJ2-2; possible D gene TRBD2, 6 bases. The CDR3 totals 14 residues. Trimming took off 4 bases at V and 4 bases at J, with 10 bases between the two ends. Germline loops: CDR1 ENHRY, CDR2 SYGVKD.

This clonotype appeared a single time. This chain joins TRBV6-1 and TRBJ1-2; 10 nucleotides agree with TRBD1. The CDR3 is 14 residues long. The junction had 6 bases not matched to a gene; V was cut back by 8 bases and J by 3 bases. The germline CDR1 and CDR2 sequences are MNHNS and SASEGT. This CDR3 is CASWDRGIHYGYTF. The CDR3 DNA is TGTGCCAGCTGGGACAGGGGAATTCACTATGGCTACACCTTC.

The gene calls are TRBV18 and TRBJ2-7, with 12 nucleotides matching TRBD2. Germline values: CDR1 KGHSH, CDR2 LQKENI. Germline trimming cut 4 bases from V and 3 bases from J; bases unmatched to any gene: 13. The CDR3 is 18 amino acids. The CDR3 sequence: CASSRGGLAGGKIYEQYF. The CDR3 nucleotides read TGTGCCAGCTCACGCGGCGGCCTAGCGGGGGGGAAGATCTACGAGCAGTACTTC.